A selection of T cell receptor beta chains follows, all from one sample in a study of control samples from healthy donors and cancer patients. Libraries were prepared by immunoSEQ multiplex PCR; TCRdb keeps only in-frame clonotypes and omits some of them. The sample lists 150,000 to 190,000 clones; over 90% were seen once. What was sequenced was blood. These receptor sequences come from a man aged 50-59 years in good health. The CDR3 runs from the conserved cysteine through the conserved F or W. D genes are given only for firm matches. Size is omitted from some rows. Given values are once, few, many or a class for expanded clones.

>TRBV3-1/TRBV3-2|-|TRBJ2-5|TRBD2
CASTAAGGETQYF
TGTGCCAGCACCGCGGCGGGAGGCGAGACCCAGTACTTC
>TRBV5-1|-|TRBJ1-5|TRBD1
CASSLGTGNQPQHF
TGCGCCAGCAGCTTAGGGACAGGGAATCAGCCCCAGCATTTT
>TRBV7-9|-|TRBJ1-1|-
CASSFGGLGTEAFF
TGTGCCAGCAGCTTTGGAGGGTTGGGCACTGAAGCTTTCTTT
>TRBV15|-|TRBJ2-7|-
CATSREAGSANF
TGTGCCACCAGCAGAGAAGCCGGATCAGCGAACTTC
>TRBV3-1/TRBV3-2|-|TRBJ2-1|TRBD2
CASSQPSGKGNEQFF
TGTGCCAGCAGCCAACCCAGCGGGAAAGGGAATGAGCAGTTCTTC
>TRBV4-1|-|TRBJ1-5|TRBD1
CASSSGGQASNQPQHF
TGCGCCAGCAGCTCCGGGGGACAGGCCAGCAATCAGCCCCAGCATTTT
>TRBV4-1|-|TRBJ2-1|TRBD2
CASSQVSGLDYNEQFF
TGCGCCAGCAGCCAAGTATCAGGACTAGATTACAATGAGCAGTTCTTC
>TRBV13|-|TRBJ1-2|-
CASRLWGHNNYGYTF
TGTGCCAGCAGATTATGGGGACACAATAACTATGGCTACACCTTC
>TRBV7-9|-|TRBJ2-1|TRBD2
CASSPLTSRSYNEQFF
TGTGCCAGCAGCCCCCTGACTAGCCGTTCCTACAATGAGCAGTTCTTC
>TRBV2|-|TRBJ2-3|TRBD2
CASMTSVPDTQYF
TGTGCCAGCATGACTAGCGTCCCAGATACGCAGTATTTT
>TRBV3-1/TRBV3-2|-|TRBJ2-6|-
CASSQPNSGANVLTF
TGTGCCAGCAGCCAGCCTAACTCTGGGGCCAACGTCCTGACTTTC
>TRBV27|-|TRBJ2-7|TRBD1
CASSLIGQEPYEQYF
TGTGCCAGCAGTTTAATCGGACAGGAGCCCTACGAGCAGTACTTC
>TRBV7-9|-|TRBJ2-7|-
CASSSVEQYF
TGTGCCAGCAGCTCGGTGGAGCAGTACTTC
>TRBV11-2|-|TRBJ2-7|-
CASSFRDGVSEQYF
TGTGCCAGCAGCTTTCGGGACGGGGTCTCCGAGCAGTACTTC
>TRBV28|-|TRBJ2-7|-
CASSWPGYYEQYF
TGTGCCAGCAGTTGGCCGGGTTACTACGAGCAGTACTTC
>TRBV5-1|-|TRBJ1-1|-
CASMQQGNTEAFF
TGCGCCAGCATGCAACAGGGGAACACTGAAGCTTTCTTT
>TRBV5-1|-|TRBJ2-3|-
CASSLAGRTLGDTQYF
TGCGCCAGCAGCTTGGCCGGTAGGACCTTAGGGGATACGCAGTATTTT
>TRBV6-6|-|TRBJ1-5|-
CASRLGEGGQPQHF
TGTGCCAGCAGACTGGGGGAGGGAGGTCAGCCCCAGCATTTT
>TRBV18|-|TRBJ1-5|-
CASSLTGPNQPQHF
TGTGCCAGCTCATTAACAGGACCCAATCAGCCCCAGCATTTT
>TRBV11-2|-|TRBJ2-3|TRBD2
CASSQLAGGTDTQYF
TGTGCCAGCAGCCAACTAGCGGGAGGAACAGATACGCAGTATTTT
>TRBV18|-|TRBJ2-5|-
CASSPRTGQETQYF
TGTGCCAGCTCACCAAGGACCGGCCAAGAGACCCAGTACTTC
>TRBV7-2|-|TRBJ1-2|TRBD1
CASSLVGGQNYGYTF
TGTGCCAGCAGCTTAGTAGGGGGCCAAAACTATGGCTACACCTTC
>TRBV28|-|TRBJ1-5|-
CASSWMVGTPANQPQHF
TGTGCCAGCAGTTGGATGGTAGGAACCCCGGCGAATCAGCCCCAGCATTTT
>TRBV5-1|once|TRBJ2-1|TRBD1
CASSPSSSRGNNEQFF
TGCGCCAGCAGCCCAAGTTCGAGCAGGGGGAACAATGAGCAGTTCTTC
>TRBV4-1|-|TRBJ2-6|TRBD1
CASSQPGQGYGANVLTF
TGCGCCAGCAGCCAACCGGGACAGGGTTATGGGGCCAACGTCCTGACTTTC
>TRBV3-1/TRBV3-2|-|TRBJ1-3|TRBD1
CASTSTGYRDTIYF
TGTGCCAGCACCTCGACAGGGTATCGCGACACCATATATTTT
>TRBV20-1|-|TRBJ2-5|TRBD2
CSASEGGGSYQETQYF
TGCAGTGCTAGTGAAGGCGGCGGGAGCTACCAAGAGACCCAGTACTTC
>TRBV28|-|TRBJ1-2|-
CASSPGKFSYTF
TGTGCCAGCAGTCCTGGGAAGTTTAGCTACACCTTC
>TRBV6-1|-|TRBJ2-1|TRBD2
CASSDRTSGRGSYNEQFF
TGTGCCAGCAGTGATAGGACTAGCGGGAGGGGGTCCTACAATGAGCAGTTCTTC
>TRBV10-3|-|TRBJ1-2|-
CAISEGQAYGYTF
TGTGCCATCAGTGAGGGGCAGGCCTATGGCTACACCTTC
>TRBV5-4|-|TRBJ2-7|TRBD2
CASRPFTSGSFYEQYF
TGTGCCAGCAGACCGTTTACTAGCGGGAGTTTCTACGAGCAGTACTTC
>TRBV3-1/TRBV3-2|-|TRBJ2-2|TRBD1
CASSLTGTTGELFF
TGTGCCAGCAGCCTGACAGGGACCACCGGGGAGCTGTTTTTT
>TRBV5-1|-|TRBJ2-7|TRBD1
CASSQSQGFEQYF
TGCGCCAGCAGTCAATCACAGGGGTTCGAGCAGTACTTC
>TRBV5-6|-|TRBJ2-1|-
CASSLVEPADEQFF
TGTGCCAGCAGCTTGGTCGAACCGGCGGATGAGCAGTTCTTC
>TRBV20-1|-|TRBJ2-7|-
CSASWAIYEQYF
TGCAGTGCTAGTTGGGCCATCTACGAGCAGTACTTC
>TRBV28|-|TRBJ1-5|TRBD1
CASSFQQGGGQPQHF
TGTGCCAGCAGTTTTCAACAGGGGGGGGGTCAGCCCCAGCATTTT
>TRBV6-5|-|TRBJ1-6|TRBD1
CASRGGTGDSPLHF
TGTGCCAGCAGGGGAGGGACAGGGGATTCACCCCTCCACTTT
>TRBV5-1|-|TRBJ2-2|-
CASRDTGELFF
TGCGCCAGCAGGGACACCGGGGAGCTGTTTTTT
>TRBV12-3/TRBV12-4|-|TRBJ2-1|-
CASTGTLGQFF
TGTGCCAGCACCGGGACCTTGGGGCAGTTCTTC
>TRBV6-6|once|TRBJ1-2|TRBD1
CASSSQGAASGYGYTF
TGTGCCAGCAGTAGCCAGGGGGCGGCGAGTGGTTATGGCTACACCTTC
>TRBV9|few|TRBJ2-2|-
CASRRGTGELFF
TGTGCCAGCAGACGGGGAACCGGGGAGCTGTTTTTT
>TRBV28|few|TRBJ2-7|-
CASSSPWFAHDSYEQYF
TGTGCCAGCAGTTCCCCCTGGTTTGCGCATGACTCCTACGAGCAGTACTTC
>TRBV27|-|TRBJ2-3|-
CASSPRLTSRDTQYF
TGTGCCAGCAGTCCGCGTTTGACTAGTAGAGATACGCAGTATTTT
>TRBV18|-|TRBJ1-4|TRBD1
CASSPPGTGNEKLFF
TGTGCCAGCTCACCTCCCGGGACAGGGAATGAAAAACTGTTTTTT
>TRBV28|-|TRBJ1-2|TRBD1
CASSSIGTGAIYGYTF
TGTGCCAGCAGCTCTATTGGGACAGGGGCTATTTATGGCTACACCTTC
>TRBV5-1|once|TRBJ2-2|-
CASSLVRHVAGELFF
TGCGCCAGCAGCTTGGTCCGACATGTGGCCGGGGAGCTGTTTTTT
>TRBV5-1|-|TRBJ2-1|TRBD2
CASSFLAGDTYNEQFF
TGCGCCAGCAGTTTTCTTGCGGGGGATACCTACAATGAGCAGTTCTTC
>TRBV24-1|-|TRBJ2-5|-
CATSDRSGQETQYF
TGTGCCACCAGTGATCGCAGCGGCCAAGAGACCCAGTACTTC
>TRBV7-2|once|TRBJ2-1|TRBD1
CASSPQGARLNEQFF
TGTGCCAGCAGCCCCCAGGGGGCGAGACTCAATGAGCAGTTCTTC